This T cell receptor (beta chain) appears in the sequencing data of a study of shared clonotypes between healthy human individuals. Study-wide results and limits: Only a few donors were included, so the genetic and exposure-history diversity represented was limited. Clonotype sharing among donors likely depends on sequencing depth.

Repertoires were generated with immunoSEQ multiplex PCR, while TCRdb's copy carries only in-frame clones and drops some. This table holds about 680,000 clones, about three quarters found once. Trimming cost V 0 bases and J 6 bases; bases outside gene matches: 7. The germline V gene encodes CDR1 SGDLS and CDR2 YYNGEE. This CDR3 has 16 amino acids. A note on this clone: Its cognate antigen is unknown.

This TCR was sampled from a woman in her 30s in good health. Source material: memory CD4+ T cells sorted from blood. Subset noted: CD45RA-negative fraction. The rearrangement uses TRBV9 and TRBJ2-2; TRBD1 matches at 8 bases. CDR3 loop: CASSVGGQGIAGELFF. As DNA, the CDR3 is TGTGCCAGCAGCGTAGGAGGACAGGGAATCGCCGGGGAGCTGTTTTTT.